The rows below give T cell receptor beta chains drawn from one sample of a study of PD-L1 blockade in urothelial cancer. The protocol was immunoSEQ multiplex PCR, while the TCRdb copy is restricted to in-frame clones and leaves out a portion. The sample records about 82,000 clones, roughly 82% being singletons. The sample consisted of PBMCs, taken around atezolizumab (anti-PD-L1) treatment. These receptors were obtained from a man between 65 and 80 years old with urothelial cancer. Each CDR3 is given with its conserved first and last residue. The order of the fields is J gene, V gene, D gene, clone size, CDR3 DNA, CDR3 protein. D genes are given only for firm matches. Expanded clones are given a class, and other clones once, few, many or no size at all.

J gene: TRBJ1-1; V gene: TRBV28; D gene: TRBD1; clone size: -; CDR3 DNA: TGTGCCAGCAACTCCCCAGGGGGAATAGACACTGAAGCTTTCTTT; CDR3 protein: CASNSPGGIDTEAFF
J gene: TRBJ1-2; V gene: TRBV5-1; D gene: -; clone size: -; CDR3 DNA: TGCGCCAGCAGGGCGACAGGTTGGGGTGATGGCTACACCTTC; CDR3 protein: CASRATGWGDGYTF
J gene: TRBJ2-7; V gene: TRBV28; D gene: -; clone size: once; CDR3 DNA: TGTGCCAGCAGTGAATCCAGGGACGAGCAGTACTTC; CDR3 protein: CASSESRDEQYF
J gene: TRBJ2-7; V gene: TRBV6-1; D gene: -; clone size: -; CDR3 DNA: TGTGCCAGCAGTGAAGACATCTACGAGCAGTACTTC; CDR3 protein: CASSEDIYEQYF
J gene: TRBJ2-1; V gene: TRBV15; D gene: -; clone size: -; CDR3 DNA: TGTGCCACCAGCGTCAACGTCGGGTACAATGAGCAGTTCTTC; CDR3 protein: CATSVNVGYNEQFF
J gene: TRBJ1-2; V gene: TRBV7-9; D gene: TRBD1; clone size: -; CDR3 DNA: TGTGCCAGCAGCCCAGACAGGGTAGGCTATGGCTACACCTTC; CDR3 protein: CASSPDRVGYGYTF
J gene: TRBJ1-1; V gene: TRBV2; D gene: -; clone size: -; CDR3 DNA: TGTGCCAGCAGTGTCGGCAGGGCCACTGAAGCTTTCTTT; CDR3 protein: CASSVGRATEAFF
J gene: TRBJ2-1; V gene: TRBV5-4; D gene: TRBD2; clone size: -; CDR3 DNA: TGTGCCAGCAGCGTGAGGACCGCTAGCGGCCGAAGTGCGGCGTTCTTC; CDR3 protein: CASSVRTASGRSAAFF
J gene: TRBJ1-5; V gene: TRBV4-1; D gene: TRBD1; clone size: -; CDR3 DNA: TGCGCCAGCAGCCAAGAGACAGGGCGGAGGCAGCCCCAGCATTTT; CDR3 protein: CASSQETGRRQPQHF
J gene: TRBJ1-5; V gene: TRBV18; D gene: -; clone size: -; CDR3 DNA: TGTGCCAGCTCACCGGGAGGGGGTGGTCAGCCCCAGCATTTT; CDR3 protein: CASSPGGGGQPQHF
J gene: TRBJ2-1; V gene: TRBV19; D gene: -; clone size: once; CDR3 DNA: TGTGCCAGTAGTATTAAAGGCGGGCAAGCCTACAATGAGCAGTTCTTC; CDR3 protein: CASSIKGGQAYNEQFF